Below, 15 T cell receptor beta chains from the same sample are listed, as sequenced in a study of blood T cell repertoires in COVID-19. The table came from immunoSEQ multiplex PCR; TCRdb's copy has only in-frame clones and leaves some out. The sample has some 130,000 clones, around 87% seen once. Source material: peripheral blood. These receptors came from a man aged 45 to 65 with active COVID-19.

Remarks on this clone: This specimen includes other DNA sequences encoding the same CDR3. V gene TRBV6-5 combines with J gene TRBJ1-2, with TRBD1 matching over 8 bases. Germline V lookup: CDR1 MNHEY, CDR2 SVGAGI. V gave up 7 bases and J gave up 7 bases; unmatched junction bases: 5. This CDR3 is 12 amino acids long. The CDR3, as DNA: TGTGCCAGCACCACAGGGGGTCGTGGCTACACCTTC. It is translated as CASTTGGRGYTF.

This clone was counted a few times. The sample contains more than one DNA sequence encoding this CDR3. The chain couples TRBV9 to TRBJ1-1; D remains ambiguous. This CDR3 is 14 amino acids long. Deletions cut 1 base from V and 1 base from J, with 8 bases between. Germline CDR1 SGDLS, CDR2 YYNGEE. The CDR3, as DNA: TGTGCCAGCAGCGTATCCACTTCGAACACTGAAGCTTTCTTT. Translated, it gives CASSVSTSNTEAFF.

In DNA form, the CDR3 reads TGCGCCAGCAGCTTGGCTTCGACAGCGTCCGGAAACACCATATATTTT. Protein product: CASSLASTASGNTIYF. V and J are TRBV5-1 and TRBJ1-3; a possible D gene is TRBD1 (5 bases). The ends were cut back, 0 bases at V and 4 bases at J, with 14 bases in the middle. Germline assignment: CDR1 SGHRS and CDR2 YFSETQ. CDR3 length: 16 residues.

This clone was seen just once. V usage is TRBV7-9 and J usage is TRBJ1-2; the match to TRBD1 covers 7 bases. Unmatched junction bases numbered 4, after V lost 5 bases and J lost 1 base. The CDR3 extends over 14 amino acids. Germline V lookup: CDR1 SEHNR, CDR2 FQNEAQ (reference sequence). CDR3 loop: CASSRDRDNYGYTF. CDR3 sequence (DNA): TGTGCCAGCAGCCGGGACAGAGATAACTATGGCTACACCTTC.

This sequence joins TRBV19 and TRBJ1-2; 10 positions agree with TRBD1. J was trimmed by 3 bases and V by 10 bases; bases with no gene match: 11. Germline V lookup: CDR1 LNHDA, CDR2 SQIVND (reference sequence). The CDR3 is 15 residues long. CDR3 sequence: CATSNMGTGDYGYTF. CDR3 bases: TGTGCCACGTCAAATATGGGGACAGGGGACTATGGCTACACCTTC.

This clone has only one observation. V usage is TRBV5-6 and J usage is TRBJ2-7; D may be TRBD2 (6 bases). Germline V gene lookup returns CDR1 SGHDT and CDR2 YYEEEE. Between the trimmed V and J ends, which lost 4 bases and 3 bases, there was a span of 11 bases. There are 13 residues in the CDR3. The CDR3: CASSPGGSYEQYF. The DNA of the CDR3 is TGTGCCAGCAGCCCCGGAGGGAGCTACGAGCAGTACTTC.

This chain links TRBV11-2 with TRBJ1-3, with TRBD1 as a possible D gene (6 bases). The CDR3 is made up of 17 amino acids. CDR1 and CDR2 (germline): SGHAT, FQNNGV. V was pared by 3 bases and J by 3 bases, with 18 bases between. CDR3 residues: CASSLRTGRVGGNTIYF. For the CDR3, the DNA is TGTGCCAGCAGCTTGAGAACAGGGAGAGTAGGTGGAAACACCATATATTTT.

CDR3 protein: CAWSETSMRELFF. The CDR3 nucleotides are TGTGCCTGGAGCGAGACTTCGATGCGGGAGCTGTTTTTT. J is TRBJ2-2 and V is TRBV30; D remains unclear. V was shortened by 3 bases and J by 9 bases, with 14 bases between the two germline ends. The CDR3 length is 13 residues. Germline CDR1 GTSNPN, CDR2 SVGIG (reference sequence).

This clone was picked up a small number of times. The chain combines TRBV7-9 with TRBJ2-2, with D tentatively TRBD1 (7 bases). The germline gives CDR1 SEHNR, CDR2 FQNEAQ (reference sequence). The V and J ends lost 8 bases and 10 bases respectively, with 17 bases between them. This CDR3 has 13 amino acids. Written as DNA, the CDR3 is TGTGCCAGCCAGAGGGGGGACAGCCCGGAGCTGTTTTTT. This translates into CASQRGDSPELFF.

The CDR3 DNA reads as TGTGCCAGCAGCACCAGGGCGGGGGGGCCGAGAATCAGCACCGGGGAGCTGTTTTTT. Encoded protein: CASSTRAGGPRISTGELFF. V is TRBV21-1 and J is TRBJ2-2; the table's D call TRBD2 went unverified against the DNA. TRBV21-1 is assigned pseudogene status. The CDR3 has 19 amino acids.

The rearrangement uses TRBV4-3 and TRBJ1-2, with no clear D. Germline CDR1 LGHNA, CDR2 YSLEER. The CDR3 loop spans 15 amino acids. The V end lost 1 base, the J end lost 2 bases, and 11 bases lay between the germline ends. This CDR3 reads CASSQVVDMNYGYTF. The CDR3 DNA sequence: TGCGCCAGCAGCCAAGTAGTCGATATGAACTATGGCTACACCTTC.

The rearrangement uses TRBV6-1 and TRBJ1-5, with 8 bases fitting TRBD1. Germline V gene data show CDR1 as MNHNS and CDR2 as SASEGT. The CDR3 extends over 14 amino acids. Germline trimming cut 3 bases from V and 5 bases from J; bases unmatched to any gene: 3. The CDR3 sequence: CASSEVRGHQPQHF. CDR3 coding DNA: TGTGCCAGCAGTGAGGTCAGGGGGCATCAGCCCCAGCATTTT.

The chain recombines TRBV5-1 with TRBJ2-3, with 10 bases that match TRBD2. Germline-derived CDR1 and CDR2 are SGHRS and YFSETQ. The CDR3 contains 14 residues. V shed 2 bases, J shed 5 bases, and the junction held 2 bases outside the gene matches. In nucleotides, the CDR3 is TGCGCCAGCAGCTTTTCTAGCGGGGGAGATACGCAGTATTTT. Its translation is CASSFSSGGDTQYF.

This chain's CDR3 is CASSLLDRIAFF. DNA of the CDR3: TGTGCCAGCAGTTTACTAGACCGAATAGCTTTCTTT. The rearrangement uses TRBV28 and TRBJ1-1; no firm D call. Germline V gives CDR1 MDHEN, CDR2 SYDVKM. The CDR3 loop spans 12 amino acids. With 2 bases removed from V and 10 bases from J, the gap between germline ends came to 11 bases.

The V and J genes are TRBV5-4 and TRBJ2-1, with TRBD1 as a possible D gene (6 bases). V was pared by 2 bases and J by 0 bases, with 12 bases between. The CDR3 has 16 residues. Germline V gene lookup returns CDR1 SGHNT and CDR2 YYREEE (reference sequence). DNA for the CDR3: TGTGCCAGCAGCTTACGGGACACCGGCTCCTACAATGAGCAGTTCTTC. Translation: CASSLRDTGSYNEQFF.